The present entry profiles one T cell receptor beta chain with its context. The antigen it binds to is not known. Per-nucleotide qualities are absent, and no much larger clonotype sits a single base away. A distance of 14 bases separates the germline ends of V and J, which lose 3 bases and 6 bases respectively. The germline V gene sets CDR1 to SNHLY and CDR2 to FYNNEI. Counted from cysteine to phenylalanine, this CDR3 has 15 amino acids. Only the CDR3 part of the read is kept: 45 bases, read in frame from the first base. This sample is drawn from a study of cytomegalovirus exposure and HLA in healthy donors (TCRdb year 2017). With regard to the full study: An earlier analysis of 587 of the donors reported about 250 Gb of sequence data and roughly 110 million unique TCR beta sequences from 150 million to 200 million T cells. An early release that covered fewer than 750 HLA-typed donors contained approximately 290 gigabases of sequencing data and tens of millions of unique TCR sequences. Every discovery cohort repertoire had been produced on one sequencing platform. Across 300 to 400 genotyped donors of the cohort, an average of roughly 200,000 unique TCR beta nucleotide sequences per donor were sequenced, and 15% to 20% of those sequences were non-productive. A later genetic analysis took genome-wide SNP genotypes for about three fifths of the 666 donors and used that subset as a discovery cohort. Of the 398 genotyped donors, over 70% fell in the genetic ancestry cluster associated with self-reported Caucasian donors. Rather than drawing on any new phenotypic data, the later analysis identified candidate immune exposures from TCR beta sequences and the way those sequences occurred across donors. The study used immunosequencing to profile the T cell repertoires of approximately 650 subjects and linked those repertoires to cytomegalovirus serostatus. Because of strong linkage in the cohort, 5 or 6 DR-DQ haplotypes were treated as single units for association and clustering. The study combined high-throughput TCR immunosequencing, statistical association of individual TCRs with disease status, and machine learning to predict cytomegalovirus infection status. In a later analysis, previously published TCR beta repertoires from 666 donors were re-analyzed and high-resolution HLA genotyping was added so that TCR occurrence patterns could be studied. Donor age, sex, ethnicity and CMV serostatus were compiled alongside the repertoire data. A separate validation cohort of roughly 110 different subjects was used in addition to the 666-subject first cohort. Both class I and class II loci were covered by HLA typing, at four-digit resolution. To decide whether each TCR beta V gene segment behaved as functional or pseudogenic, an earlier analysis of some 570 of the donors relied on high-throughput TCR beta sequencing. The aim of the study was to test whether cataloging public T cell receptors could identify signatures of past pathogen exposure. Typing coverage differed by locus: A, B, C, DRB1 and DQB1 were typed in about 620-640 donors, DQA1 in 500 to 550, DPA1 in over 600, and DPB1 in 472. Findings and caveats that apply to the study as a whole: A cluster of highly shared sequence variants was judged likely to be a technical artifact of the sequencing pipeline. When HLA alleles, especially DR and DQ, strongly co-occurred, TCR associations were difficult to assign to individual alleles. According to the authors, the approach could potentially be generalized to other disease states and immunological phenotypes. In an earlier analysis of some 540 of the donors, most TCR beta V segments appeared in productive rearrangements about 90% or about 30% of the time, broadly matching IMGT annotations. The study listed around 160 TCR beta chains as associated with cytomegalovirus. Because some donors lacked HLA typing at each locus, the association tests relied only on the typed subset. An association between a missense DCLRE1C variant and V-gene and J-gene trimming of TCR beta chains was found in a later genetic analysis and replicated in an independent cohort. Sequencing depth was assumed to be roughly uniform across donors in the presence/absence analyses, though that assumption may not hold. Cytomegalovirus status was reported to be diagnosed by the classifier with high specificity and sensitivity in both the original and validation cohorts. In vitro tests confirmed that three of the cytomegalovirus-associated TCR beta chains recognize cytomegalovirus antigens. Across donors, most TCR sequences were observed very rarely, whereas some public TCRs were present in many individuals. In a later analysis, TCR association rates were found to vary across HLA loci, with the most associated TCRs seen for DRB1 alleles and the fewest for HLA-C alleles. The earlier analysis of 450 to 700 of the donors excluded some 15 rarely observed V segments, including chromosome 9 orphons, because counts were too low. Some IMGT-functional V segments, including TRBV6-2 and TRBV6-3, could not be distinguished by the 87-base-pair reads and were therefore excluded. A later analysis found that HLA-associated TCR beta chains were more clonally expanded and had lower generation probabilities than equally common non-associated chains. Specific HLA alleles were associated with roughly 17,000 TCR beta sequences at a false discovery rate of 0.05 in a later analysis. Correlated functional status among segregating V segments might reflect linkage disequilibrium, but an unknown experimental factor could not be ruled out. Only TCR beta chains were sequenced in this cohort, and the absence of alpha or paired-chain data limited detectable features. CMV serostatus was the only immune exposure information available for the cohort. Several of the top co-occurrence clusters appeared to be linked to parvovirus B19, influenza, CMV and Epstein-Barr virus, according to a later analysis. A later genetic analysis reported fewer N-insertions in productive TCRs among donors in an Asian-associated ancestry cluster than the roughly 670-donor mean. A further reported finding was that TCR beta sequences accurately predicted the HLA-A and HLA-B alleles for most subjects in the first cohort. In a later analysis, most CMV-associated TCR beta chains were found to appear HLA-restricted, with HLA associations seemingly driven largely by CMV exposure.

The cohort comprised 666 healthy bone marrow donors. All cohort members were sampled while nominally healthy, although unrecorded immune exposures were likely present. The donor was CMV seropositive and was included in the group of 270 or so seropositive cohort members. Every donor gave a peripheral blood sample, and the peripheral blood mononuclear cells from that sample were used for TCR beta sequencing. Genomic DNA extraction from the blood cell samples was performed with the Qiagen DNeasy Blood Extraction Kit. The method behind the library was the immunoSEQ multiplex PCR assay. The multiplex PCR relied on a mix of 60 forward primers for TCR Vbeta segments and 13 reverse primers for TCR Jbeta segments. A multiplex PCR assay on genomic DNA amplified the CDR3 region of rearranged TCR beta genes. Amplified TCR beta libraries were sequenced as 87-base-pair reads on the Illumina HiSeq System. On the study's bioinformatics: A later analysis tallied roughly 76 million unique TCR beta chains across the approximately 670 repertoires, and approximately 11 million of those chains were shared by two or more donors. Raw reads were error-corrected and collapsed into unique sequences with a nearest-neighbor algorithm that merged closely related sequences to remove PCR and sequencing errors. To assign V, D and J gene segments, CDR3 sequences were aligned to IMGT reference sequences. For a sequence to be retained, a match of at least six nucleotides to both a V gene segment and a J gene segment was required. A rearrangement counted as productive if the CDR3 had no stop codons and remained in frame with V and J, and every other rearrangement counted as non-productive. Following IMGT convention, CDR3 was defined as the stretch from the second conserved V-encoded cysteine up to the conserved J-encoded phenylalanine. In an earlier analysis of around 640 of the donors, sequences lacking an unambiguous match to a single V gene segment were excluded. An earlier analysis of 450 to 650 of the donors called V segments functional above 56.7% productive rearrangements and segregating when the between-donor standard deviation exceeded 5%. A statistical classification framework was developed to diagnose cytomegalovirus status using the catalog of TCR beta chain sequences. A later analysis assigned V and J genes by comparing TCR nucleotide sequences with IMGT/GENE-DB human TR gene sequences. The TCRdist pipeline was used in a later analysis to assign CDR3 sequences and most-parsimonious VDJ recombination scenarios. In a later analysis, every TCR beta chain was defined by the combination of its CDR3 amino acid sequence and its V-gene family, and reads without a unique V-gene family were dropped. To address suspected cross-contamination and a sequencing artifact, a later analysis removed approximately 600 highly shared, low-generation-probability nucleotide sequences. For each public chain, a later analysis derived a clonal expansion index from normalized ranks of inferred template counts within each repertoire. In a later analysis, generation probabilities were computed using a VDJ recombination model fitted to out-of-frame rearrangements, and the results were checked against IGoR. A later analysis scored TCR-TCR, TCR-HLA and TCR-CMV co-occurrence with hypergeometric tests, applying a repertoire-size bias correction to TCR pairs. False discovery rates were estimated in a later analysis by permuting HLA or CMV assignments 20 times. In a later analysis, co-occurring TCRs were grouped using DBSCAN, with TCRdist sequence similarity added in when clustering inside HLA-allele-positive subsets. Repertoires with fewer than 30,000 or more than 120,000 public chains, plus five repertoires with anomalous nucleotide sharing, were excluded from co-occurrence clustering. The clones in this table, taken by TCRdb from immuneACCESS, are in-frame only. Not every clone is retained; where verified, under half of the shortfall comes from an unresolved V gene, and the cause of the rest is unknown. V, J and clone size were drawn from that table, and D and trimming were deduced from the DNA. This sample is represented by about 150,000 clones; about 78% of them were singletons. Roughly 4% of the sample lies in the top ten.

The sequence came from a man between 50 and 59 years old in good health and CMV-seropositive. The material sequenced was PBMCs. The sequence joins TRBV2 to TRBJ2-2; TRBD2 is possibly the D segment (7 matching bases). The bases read TGTGCCAGCAGTGAGTCGGGGGGACACGCCGGGGAGCTGTTTTTT. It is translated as CASSESGGHAGELFF.